Here is one T cell receptor (beta chain) with its context. This record belongs to a study of shared clonotypes between healthy human individuals. Measured with immunoSEQ multiplex PCR; TCRdb has only the in-frame clones, and not every one. The table has 2 million to 2.5 million clones, more than 85% seen once; the top ten hold under 0.45%. J lost 2 bases, V lost 0 bases, and 4 bases had no gene match. The CDR3 extends over 15 amino acids. Germline CDR1 is SGHRS and CDR2 is YFSETQ. This sequence joins TRBV5-1 and TRBJ1-2, with TRBD1 matching 7 bases. This receptor was taken from a man in his late teens or twenties in good health. Some clones in this sample may be carry-over from other donors' samples. The material sequenced was naive CD4+ T cells from PBMCs. Specified subset: CD45RA+ positively selected. The CDR3 region is CASSLAAGQNYGYTF. The CDR3 nucleotides are TGCGCCAGCAGCTTGGCCGCGGGACAGAACTATGGCTACACCTTC.